What follows are 4 T cell receptor beta chains derived from one specimen sequenced in a study of cytotoxic CD8 clonotypes in ibrutinib-treated CLL. Clones were sequenced by immunoSEQ multiplex PCR, and TCRdb holds only the in-frame ones, with some missing. The sample consists of 50,000 or so clones, around four fifths of them appearing once. Source: PBMCs, taken after 24 months of ibrutinib treatment. The receptors shown here come from a human donor with chronic lymphocytic leukemia.

This chain connects TRBV7-9 to TRBJ2-7; D remains unclear. This CDR3 has 13 residues. V was clipped by 6 bases and J by 5 bases, with 14 bases between them. The germline V gene encodes CDR1 SEHNR and CDR2 FQNEAQ (reference sequence). The CDR3 spells CASSPPPSDEQYF. The CDR3 DNA is TGTGCCAGCAGTCCCCCGCCTTCGGACGAGCAGTACTTC.

V usage is TRBV15 and J usage is TRBJ2-1; possibly TRBD1 or TRBD2 for D (5 bases each). Germline V gene lookup returns CDR1 LNHNV and CDR2 YYDKDF (reference sequence). Trimming removed 5 bases from V and 10 bases from J, with 18 bases in between. The CDR3 is made up of 14 amino acids. CDR3 loop: CATSSGPDLREQFF. CDR3 coding DNA: TGTGCCACCAGCTCGGGACCAGATTTACGGGAGCAGTTCTTC.

V usage is TRBV18 and J usage is TRBJ2-7; 7 bases agree with TRBD1. With V trimmed by 4 bases and J by 5 bases, 8 bases remained unmatched. CDR1 and CDR2 from the germline V gene are KGHSH and LQKENI. There are 14 residues in the CDR3. CDR3 nucleotides: TGTGCCAGCTCACTTAGGCAGGGGGTCGACGAGCAGTACTTC. Translating gives CASSLRQGVDEQYF.

The rearrangement joins TRBV7-8 to TRBJ2-7, with a possible D match to TRBD2 (6 bases). CDR3 size: 12 residues. V was cut by 6 bases and J by 7 bases, with 13 bases left in between. Per the germline V gene, CDR1 is SGHVS and CDR2 is FQNEAQ. The CDR3 DNA reads TGTGCCAGCAGTGGGACGGGGAGGGAGCAGTACTTC. Translating gives CASSGTGREQYF.